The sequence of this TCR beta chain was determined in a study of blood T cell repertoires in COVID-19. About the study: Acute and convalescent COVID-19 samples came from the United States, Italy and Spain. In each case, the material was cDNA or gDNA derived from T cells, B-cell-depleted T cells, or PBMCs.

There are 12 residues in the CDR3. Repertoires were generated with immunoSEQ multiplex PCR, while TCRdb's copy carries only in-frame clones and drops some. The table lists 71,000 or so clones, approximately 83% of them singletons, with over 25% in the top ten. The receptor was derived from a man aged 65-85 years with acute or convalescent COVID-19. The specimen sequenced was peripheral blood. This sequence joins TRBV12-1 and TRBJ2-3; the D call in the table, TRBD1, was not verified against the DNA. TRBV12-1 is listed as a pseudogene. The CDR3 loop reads CASPSGPQTQYF. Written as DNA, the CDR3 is TGTGCCAGCCCGAGTGGGCCCCAGACGCAGTATTTT.